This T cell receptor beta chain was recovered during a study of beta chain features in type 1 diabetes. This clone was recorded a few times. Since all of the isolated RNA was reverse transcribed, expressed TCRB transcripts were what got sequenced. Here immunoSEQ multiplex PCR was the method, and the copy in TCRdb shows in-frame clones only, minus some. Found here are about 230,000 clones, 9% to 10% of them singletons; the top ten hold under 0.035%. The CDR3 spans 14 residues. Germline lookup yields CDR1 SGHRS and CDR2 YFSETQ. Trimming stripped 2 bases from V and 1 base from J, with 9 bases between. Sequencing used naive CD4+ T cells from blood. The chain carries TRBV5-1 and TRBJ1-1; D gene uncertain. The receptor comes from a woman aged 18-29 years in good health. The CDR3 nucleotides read TGCGCCAGCAGCTTAGACACACGGAACACTGAAGCTTTCTTT. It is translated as CASSLDTRNTEAFF.